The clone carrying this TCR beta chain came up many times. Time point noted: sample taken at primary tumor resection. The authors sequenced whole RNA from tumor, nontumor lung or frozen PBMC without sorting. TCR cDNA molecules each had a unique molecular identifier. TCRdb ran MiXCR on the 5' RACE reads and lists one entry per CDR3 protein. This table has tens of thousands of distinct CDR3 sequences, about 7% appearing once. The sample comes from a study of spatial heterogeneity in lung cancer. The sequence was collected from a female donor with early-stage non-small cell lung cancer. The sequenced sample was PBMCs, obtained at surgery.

This CDR3 is CASSEVVGASTEAFF. CDR3 nucleotides: TGTGCCAGCAGTGAAGTAGTGGGGGCGAGCACTGAAGCTTTCTTT. The rearrangement uses TRBV2 and TRBJ1-1, with D perhaps TRBD1 (6 bases). The CDR3 is made up of 15 amino acids. V was trimmed by 1 base and J by 4 bases, leaving 13 bases between them. Germline V gene sequence: CDR1 SNHLY, CDR2 FYNNEI.